This TCR beta chain was identified during a study of blood T cell repertoires in COVID-19. Produced via immunoSEQ multiplex PCR; TCRdb's table is partial and in-frame only. The table lists approximately 200,000 clones, roughly 90% of them singletons. This clonotype was sampled from a man aged 70-80 years with acute or convalescent COVID-19. Material for sequencing was peripheral blood.

The DNA of the CDR3 is TGCAGCGTGGCCCTGGCTAGCGGATACAATGAGCAGTTCTTC. Translating it yields CSVALASGYNEQFF. The chain joins TRBV29-1 to TRBJ2-1; 7 bases are a match to TRBD2. CDR3 length: 14 residues. CDR1 and CDR2 (germline): SQVTM, ANQGSEA. V shed 6 bases, J shed 4 bases, and the junction held 9 bases outside the gene matches.